The entry that follows covers one T cell receptor (beta chain) sequence. No cognate antigen has been identified for it. The record has no base qualities; no much larger clone is one base away. RNA was extracted using the RNeasy kit, and roughly 0.5 to 1 ug of the RNA was reverse transcribed with random hexamers. TCR beta CDR3 regions were amplified with the immunoSEQ multiplex PCR assay covering 54 Vbeta and 13 Jbeta segments. PCR amplification bias was corrected by using a synthetic template baseline for primer optimization and computational correction. The paper's data handling went like this. Reads were annotated to V, D and J genes per IMGT and analyzed with immunoSEQ Analyzer, keeping only productive sequences. Clonality was computed as one minus Shannon entropy normalized by log2 of the number of productive unique sequences. For each patient and control, public and private clones were evaluated within the 100 most prevalent clones. Clones were defined as Susac-specific when absent from the healthy and MS cohorts, from about 1,100 published viral clones and from other ImmuneACCESS disease sequences. The public sequencing data were trimmed at Q25 with fastp and processed into clonotypes with MiXCR by TCRdb, which kept only in-frame beta chains. Identical CDR3 proteins give one entry, which carries the most common genes and DNA. The V and J calls were determined by TCRdb, not by the authors. This sample has roughly 200,000 distinct CDR3 sequences in its table, and approximately 95% of those were observed once. The ten top clones hold 0.1% of the sample.

From the cysteine up to the phenylalanine, the CDR3 has a length of 14 residues. Just the 42-base CDR3 DNA is kept, in frame starting at base 1. CDR1 SEHNR and CDR2 FQNEAQ were looked up in the germline V gene (reference sequence). Trimming takes 4 bases from V and 4 bases from J, and the germline ends sit 13 bases apart. Peripheral blood CD8+ and CD4+ T cells from healthy donors, Susac syndrome patients and multiple sclerosis patients were profiled by high-throughput TCR beta sequencing. The healthy donors served as controls matched for age and sex. Bulk CD8+ and CD4+ T cells were purified by magnetic negative isolation, while CD8+ TEMRA cells were enriched using FACS. Blood was collected in EDTA tubes and processed within 24 hours, with PBMCs isolated through density gradient centrifugation. PBMCs intended for TCR sequencing were cryopreserved in liquid nitrogen and were subsequently thawed in a 37 degrees C water bath. The sorted or isolated CD4+, CD8+ and CD8+ TEMRA cells had a purity of 90% or higher.

The record originates from a study of CD8 T cells in Susac syndrome (dated by TCRdb to between 2018 and 2020). Some background on the complete study: The study used repertoire sequencing to test whether antigen drove CD8+ T cell activation and differentiation in Susac syndrome. What the work shows at the level of the full study, not this receptor alone: The TCR sequencing and HLA analysis was acknowledged to have included a relatively small number of individuals.

Here the chain combines TRBV7-9 and TRBJ1-1, and TRBD1 may be the D gene, going by 5 matching bases. Input material: CD4+ T cells from PBMCs. The sequence derives from a human donor in good health. The DNA sequence is given as TGTGCCAGCAGCTACGTGACAGACGGCACTGAAGCTTTCTTT. Translated, it reads CASSYVTDGTEAFF.